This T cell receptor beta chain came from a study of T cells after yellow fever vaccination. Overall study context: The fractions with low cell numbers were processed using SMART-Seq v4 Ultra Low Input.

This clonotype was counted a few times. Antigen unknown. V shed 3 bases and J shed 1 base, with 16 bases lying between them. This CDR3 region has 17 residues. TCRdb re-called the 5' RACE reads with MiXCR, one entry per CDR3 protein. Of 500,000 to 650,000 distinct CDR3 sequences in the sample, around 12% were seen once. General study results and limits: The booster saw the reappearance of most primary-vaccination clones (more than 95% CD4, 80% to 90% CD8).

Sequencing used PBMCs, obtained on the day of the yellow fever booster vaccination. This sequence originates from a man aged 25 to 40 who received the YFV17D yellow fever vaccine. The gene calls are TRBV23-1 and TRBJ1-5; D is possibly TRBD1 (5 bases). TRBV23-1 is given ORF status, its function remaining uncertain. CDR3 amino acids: CASSHSGPGSSNQPQHF. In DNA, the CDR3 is TGCGCCAGCAGTCATTCGGGACCAGGGTCAAGCAATCAGCCCCAGCATTTT.